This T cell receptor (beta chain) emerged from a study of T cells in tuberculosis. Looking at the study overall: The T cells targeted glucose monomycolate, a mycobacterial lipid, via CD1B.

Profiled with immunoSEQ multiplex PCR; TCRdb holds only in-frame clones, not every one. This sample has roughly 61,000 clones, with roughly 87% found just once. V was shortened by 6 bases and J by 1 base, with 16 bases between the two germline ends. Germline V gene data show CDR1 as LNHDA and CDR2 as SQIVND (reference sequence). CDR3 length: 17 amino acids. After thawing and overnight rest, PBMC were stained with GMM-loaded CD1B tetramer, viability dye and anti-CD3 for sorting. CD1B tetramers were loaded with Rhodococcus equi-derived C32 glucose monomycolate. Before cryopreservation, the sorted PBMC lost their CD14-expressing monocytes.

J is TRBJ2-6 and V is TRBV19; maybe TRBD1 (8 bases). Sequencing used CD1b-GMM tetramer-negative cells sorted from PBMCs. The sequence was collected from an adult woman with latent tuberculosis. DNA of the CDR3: TGTGCCAGTAGCTTACAGGGGGGGTGGTCTGGGGCCAACGTCCTGACTTTC. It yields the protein CASSLQGGWSGANVLTF. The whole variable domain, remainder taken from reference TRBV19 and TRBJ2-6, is DGGITQSPKYLFRKEGQNVTLSCEQNLNHDAMYWYRQDPGQGLRLIYYSQIVNDFQKGDIAEGYSVSREKKESFPLTVTSAQKNPTAFYLCASSLQGGWSGANVLTFGAGSRLTVL.